This T cell receptor (beta chain) appears in the sequencing data of a study of blood T cell repertoires in COVID-19. The CDR3 runs to 14 residues. Per the germline V gene, CDR1 is LNHDA and CDR2 is SQIVND (reference sequence). Trimming left V 4 bases short and J 5 bases short, with 14 bases between. Profiled with immunoSEQ multiplex PCR; TCRdb holds only in-frame clones, not every one. The data hold about 62,000 clones, with around 85% observed a single time. This TCR was recovered from a woman aged 80 or over with active or convalescent COVID-19. The material sequenced was peripheral blood. This chain links TRBV19 with TRBJ1-2, with D perhaps matching TRBD1 (6 bases). The CDR3 nucleotides are TGTGCCAGTAGTAAGGTCAGGGGTGATTATGGCTACACCTTC. This translates into CASSKVRGDYGYTF.